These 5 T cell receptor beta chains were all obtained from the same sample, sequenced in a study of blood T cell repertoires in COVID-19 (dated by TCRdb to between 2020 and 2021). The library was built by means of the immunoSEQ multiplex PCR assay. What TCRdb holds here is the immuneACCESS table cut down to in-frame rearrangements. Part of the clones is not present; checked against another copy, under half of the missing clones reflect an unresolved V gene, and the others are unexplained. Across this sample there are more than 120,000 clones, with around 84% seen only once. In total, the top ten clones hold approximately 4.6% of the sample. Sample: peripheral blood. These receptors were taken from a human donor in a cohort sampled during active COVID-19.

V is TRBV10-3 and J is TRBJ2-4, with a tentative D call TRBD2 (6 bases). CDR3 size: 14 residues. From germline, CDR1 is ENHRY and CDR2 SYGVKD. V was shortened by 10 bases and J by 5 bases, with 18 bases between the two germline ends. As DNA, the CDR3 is TGTGCCACGGCGGGGTTGGAAGGCCAAAACATTCAGTACTTC. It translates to CATAGLEGQNIQYF.

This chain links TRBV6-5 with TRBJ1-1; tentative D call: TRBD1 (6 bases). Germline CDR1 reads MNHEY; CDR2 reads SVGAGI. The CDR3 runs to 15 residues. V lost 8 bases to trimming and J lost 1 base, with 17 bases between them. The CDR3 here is CASPIGQHANTEAFF. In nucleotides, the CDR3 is TGTGCCAGCCCCATCGGACAGCACGCGAACACTGAAGCTTTCTTT.

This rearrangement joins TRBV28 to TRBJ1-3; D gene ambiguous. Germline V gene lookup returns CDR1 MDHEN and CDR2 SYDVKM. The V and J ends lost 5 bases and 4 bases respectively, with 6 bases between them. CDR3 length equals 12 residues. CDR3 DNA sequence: TGTGCCAGCAGTCCCCAGGGAAACACCATATATTTT. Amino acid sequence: CASSPQGNTIYF.

CDR3 coding DNA: TGTGCCAGCAGCCCCCAGGGACTAGCGGGGAACCCCGGCACAGATACGCAGTATTTT. It codes for CASSPQGLAGNPGTDTQYF. This chain joins TRBV9 and TRBJ2-3, with 13 bases matching TRBD2. The CDR3 is 19 amino acids. CDR1 and CDR2 (germline): SGDLS, YYNGEE. The V gene end was trimmed by 4 bases and the J gene end by 1 base; junction bases not matched to a gene: 12.

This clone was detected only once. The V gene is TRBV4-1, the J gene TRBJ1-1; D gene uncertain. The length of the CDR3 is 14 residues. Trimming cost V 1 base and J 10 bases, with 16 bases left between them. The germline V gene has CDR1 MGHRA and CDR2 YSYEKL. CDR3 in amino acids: CASSQVAKTRGAFF. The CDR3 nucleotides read TGCGCCAGCAGCCAAGTTGCGAAAACACGGGGAGCTTTCTTT.